This passage covers 30 T cell receptor beta chains from one sample sequenced in a study of T cell responses to AZD1222 COVID-19 vaccine. Profiling relied on immunoSEQ multiplex PCR, and the TCRdb table lists in-frame clones only, not all of them. Among 120,000 or so clones listed, about 90% were seen once. Sequencing used peripheral blood, obtained on day 0 of AZD1222 vaccination. The source is an adult in good health.

The V gene is TRBV27, the J gene TRBJ2-7; 11 positions match TRBD2. The CDR3 sequence is 21 residues long. The germline gives CDR1 MNHEY, CDR2 SMNVEV (reference sequence). With 10 bases clipped from V and 6 bases from J, the junction kept 32 bases outside the gene matches. The CDR3 here is CAIPSHSRLAGLTLPRAEQYF. The CDR3 nucleotides read TGTGCCATCCCGTCCCACTCTCGACTAGCGGGACTTACTCTACCTAGGGCCGAGCAGTACTTC.

This chain uses TRBV7-9 with TRBJ1-1, with 10 bases identical to TRBD1. This CDR3 has 20 residues. From germline, CDR1 is SEHNR and CDR2 FQNEAQ (reference sequence). Unmatched junction bases numbered 21, after V lost 7 bases and J lost 1 base. CDR3 in DNA: TGTGCCAGCACACGCCCCGGGACAGGGGACATTGTGGTTCGGAACACTGAAGCTTTCTTT. Protein product: CASTRPGTGDIVVRNTEAFF.

This rearrangement joins TRBV6-1 to TRBJ2-5, with 11 positions matching TRBD2. V gave up 1 base and J gave up 6 bases; unmatched junction bases: 13. Germline CDR1 reads MNHNS; CDR2 reads SASEGT. The CDR3 is 18 amino acids. CDR3 bases: TGTGCCAGCAGTGAAGTAGGGACTAGCGGATTTTTGGTAAAGACCCAGTACTTC. Its translation: CASSEVGTSGFLVKTQYF.

This sequence joins TRBV6-5 and TRBJ1-4, with a weak D call TRBD1 (6 bases). The CDR3 spans 16 residues. Trimming removed 2 bases from V and 3 bases from J, with 13 bases in between. Looked up from germline, CDR1 is MNHEY and CDR2 is SVGAGI. CDR3 residues: CASSYRLTGSNEKLFF. DNA of the CDR3: TGTGCCAGCAGTTACCGACTGACAGGATCTAATGAAAAACTGTTTTTT.

The chain carries TRBV19 and TRBJ1-1, with 7 positions matching TRBD1. This CDR3 contains 15 residues. Germline V gene data show CDR1 as LNHDA and CDR2 as SQIVND (reference sequence). The V and J ends lost 2 bases and 4 bases, in that order; junction bases with no gene match: 7. The CDR3 DNA sequence: TGTGCCAGTAGTATAACCTCGACAGGGATCACTGAAGCTTTCTTT. Encoded protein: CASSITSTGITEAFF.

The chain joins TRBV30 to TRBJ1-1; no firm D call. Trimming removed 4 bases from V and 4 bases from J, with 13 bases in between. The CDR3 runs to 13 residues. The germline V gene has CDR1 GTSNPN and CDR2 SVGIG (reference sequence). This CDR3 is CAWTPVRSTEAFF. CDR3 DNA sequence: TGTGCCTGGACCCCCGTGCGCAGCACTGAAGCTTTCTTT.

The V gene is TRBV5-1, the J gene TRBJ1-1, with D possibly being TRBD1 (6 bases). Trimming shortened V by 3 bases and J by 6 bases, and 15 bases separated the two germline ends. The CDR3 covers 14 residues. Germline values: CDR1 SGHRS, CDR2 YFSETQ. This CDR3 is CASSSLGALAEAFF. In nucleotides, the CDR3 is TGCGCCAGCAGCTCCCTGGGGGCTTTGGCTGAAGCTTTCTTT.

The CDR3 DNA follows: TGTGCCAGCAGCTTAGTAATTAGAGTTGCAGGTGGCCACGAGCAGTACTTC. Translated: CASSLVIRVAGGHEQYF. V and J are TRBV7-8 and TRBJ2-7; D gene unclear. CDR1 is SGHVS and CDR2 is FQNEAQ in the germline V gene. The CDR3 runs 17 residues. The germline V and J ends were trimmed by 1 base and 5 bases, with 21 bases remaining between them. Looking up the rest from reference TRBV7-8 and TRBJ2-7 gives the full variable domain: GAGVSQSPRYKVAKRGQDVALRCDPISGHVSLFWYQQALGQGPEFLTYFQNEAQLDKSGLPSDRFFAERPEGSVSTLKIQRTQQEDSAVYLCASSLVIRVAGGHEQYFGPGTRLTVT.

J is TRBJ2-7 and V is TRBV6-6; tentatively, D is TRBD1 or TRBD2 (5 bases each). Germline V lookup: CDR1 MNHNY, CDR2 SVGAGI (reference sequence). V was trimmed by 2 bases and J by 6 bases, leaving 8 bases between them. This CDR3 has 12 residues. In DNA form, the CDR3 reads TGTGCCAGCAGTTACGGGGGAGTCGAGCAGTACTTC. Translated: CASSYGGVEQYF.

This sequence joins TRBV30 and TRBJ1-2; 12 nucleotides match TRBD1. The junction had 4 bases not matched to a gene; V was cut back by 3 bases and J by 8 bases. There are 13 residues in the CDR3. CDR1 and CDR2 (germline): GTSNPN, SVGIG (reference sequence). CDR3 bases: TGTGCCTGGAGGGGGACAGGGGGCCGGGGCTACACCTTC. Translated: CAWRGTGGRGYTF.

The J gene is TRBJ2-7, the V gene TRBV18; TRBD2 agrees at 13 bases. Germline assignment: CDR1 KGHSH and CDR2 LQKENI. This CDR3 spans 19 amino acids. With 0 bases clipped from V and 4 bases from J, the junction kept 12 bases outside the gene matches. The CDR3 DNA follows: TGTGCCAGCTCACCACCCCCATTACGGACTAGCGGGAGTCTATACGAGCAGTACTTC. Translated: CASSPPPLRTSGSLYEQYF.

The chain carries TRBV18 and TRBJ1-2, with D possibly being TRBD1 (6 bases). Trimming removed 5 bases at V and 5 bases at J, with 12 bases between. The germline V gene encodes CDR1 KGHSH and CDR2 LQKENI. The CDR3 totals 13 residues. The CDR3 loop is CASSNGDIYGYTF. In DNA, the CDR3 is TGTGCCAGCTCAAATGGGGACATTTATGGCTACACCTTC.

V and J are TRBV2 and TRBJ2-4, with D maybe TRBD2 (6 bases). Trimming pared 6 bases from V and 1 base from J, leaving 16 bases between. The CDR3 totals 16 residues. CDR1 is SNHLY, CDR2 FYNNEI, per germline. The CDR3 spells CASRLEGGWAKNIQYF. In DNA, the CDR3 is TGTGCCAGCAGATTGGAGGGTGGATGGGCCAAAAACATTCAGTACTTC.

The chain combines TRBV15 with TRBJ1-5; 8 nucleotides agree with TRBD1. In germline, CDR1 is LNHNV, CDR2 YYDKDF (reference sequence). The trim removed 2 bases at V and 2 bases at J, leaving 11 bases unmatched. The CDR3 loop spans 18 amino acids. The CDR3 sequence is CATSRQGARGKGNQPQHF. The CDR3 coding sequence is TGTGCCACCAGCAGACAGGGGGCGCGAGGGAAGGGCAATCAGCCCCAGCATTTT. The full variable domain, completed using reference TRBV15 and TRBJ1-5, is DAMVIQNPRYQVTQFGKPVTLSCSQTLNHNVMYWYQQKSSQAPKLLFHYYDKDFNNEADTPDNFQSRRPNTSFCFLDIRSPGLGDTAMYLCATSRQGARGKGNQPQHFGDGTRLSIL.

The table lists this clone with a count of one. This chain connects TRBV27 to TRBJ2-7; D is possibly TRBD1 or TRBD2 (5 bases each). The germline CDR1 and CDR2 sequences are MNHEY and SMNVEV (reference sequence). This CDR3 contains 20 residues. V shed 6 bases and J shed 3 bases, with 33 bases lying between them. This CDR3 is CASSRKSPGPSLPVFYEQYF. The CDR3, as DNA: TGTGCCAGCAGCCGTAAGTCCCCGGGACCGAGTTTGCCGGTGTTCTACGAGCAGTACTTC.

The chain employs TRBV13 and TRBJ1-1, with 8 bases matching TRBD1. CDR1 and CDR2 from the germline V gene are PRHDT and FYEKMQ (reference sequence). This CDR3 contains 13 residues. V dropped 5 bases and J dropped 5; count of bases not matched to a gene: 4. CDR3 DNA sequence: TGTGCCAGCAGCCCGACAGGGGAGACTGAAGCTTTCTTT. Amino acid sequence: CASSPTGETEAFF.

With regard to this clone: This specimen includes other DNA sequences encoding the same CDR3. This chain links TRBV6-5 with TRBJ2-7, with no clear D. The CDR3 extends over 13 amino acids. In germline, CDR1 is MNHEY, CDR2 SVGAGI. Trimming took off 3 bases at V and 3 bases at J, with 9 bases between the two ends. The CDR3 DNA reads TGTGCCAGCAGTTATGGAGTTAGCTACGAGCAGTACTTC. Its translation is CASSYGVSYEQYF.

The chain employs TRBV6-5 and TRBJ2-2, with TRBD1 matching 8 bases. With 0 bases clipped from V and 7 bases from J, the junction kept 1 base outside the gene matches. The CDR3 contains 14 residues. Germline-derived CDR1 and CDR2 are MNHEY and SVGAGI. CDR3 in amino acids: CASSYSRGRGELFF. CDR3 nucleotide sequence: TGTGCCAGCAGTTACTCCAGGGGGCGCGGGGAGCTGTTTTTT.

This clone was detected only a few times. The rearrangement uses TRBV5-4 and TRBJ2-2; TRBD1 aligns across 8 bases. Germline V gene sequence: CDR1 SGHNT, CDR2 YYREEE (reference sequence). The CDR3 consists of 15 residues. The trim removed 5 bases at V and 5 bases at J, leaving 8 bases unmatched. CDR3 bases: TGTGCCAGCAGTTTCGGGCAGGGGGCGACCGGGGAGCTGTTTTTT. It codes for CASSFGQGATGELFF.

This chain links TRBV18 with TRBJ2-7, with TRBD2 matching 10 bases. This CDR3 has 19 residues. V lost 0 bases to trimming and J lost 0 bases; unmatched junction nucleotides: 11. Per germline, CDR1 KGHSH and CDR2 LQKENI. CDR3 DNA sequence: TGTGCCAGCTCACCACCCTCCAGCGGGAGGGCCGCAAGCTCCTACGAGCAGTACTTC. Its protein is CASSPPSSGRAASSYEQYF.

V and J are TRBV18 and TRBJ2-1; D tentatively reads TRBD1 or TRBD2 (5 bases each). Germline CDR1 KGHSH, CDR2 LQKENI. V dropped 0 bases and J dropped 9 bases, with 9 bases sitting between them. This CDR3 has 13 residues. The CDR3 region is CASSPPSGREQFF. The CDR3 nucleotides are TGTGCCAGCTCACCACCGTCGGGACGTGAGCAGTTCTTC.

The rearrangement uses TRBV5-4 and TRBJ1-1; possibly TRBD1 for D (5 bases). This CDR3 comprises 16 residues. The V and J ends lost 0 bases and 5 bases respectively, with 17 bases between them. Per the germline V gene, CDR1 is SGHNT and CDR2 is YYREEE (reference sequence). CDR3 loop: CASSLGGSQGRTEAFF. The CDR3 region has the DNA TGTGCCAGCAGCTTGGGTGGTAGTCAGGGCCGAACTGAAGCTTTCTTT.

The DNA of the CDR3 is TGTGCCAGCAGCAATAGGGACATGAACACTGAAGCTTTCTTT. This codes for CASSNRDMNTEAFF. The genes are TRBV21-1 and TRBJ1-1; TRBD1, the table's D call, was not compared with the DNA. TRBV21-1 is a documented pseudogene. The CDR3 sequence is 14 residues long.

The chain recombines TRBV19 with TRBJ1-5; D uncertain. V was clipped by 3 bases and J by 5 bases, with 11 bases between them. The CDR3 has 14 amino acids. The germline V gene has CDR1 LNHDA and CDR2 SQIVND (reference sequence). The CDR3 sequence: CASSIWQNDQPQHF. CDR3 coding DNA: TGTGCCAGTAGTATTTGGCAGAATGATCAGCCCCAGCATTTT.

The V and J genes are TRBV3-1 (or the pseudogene TRBV3-2) and TRBJ1-6; no firm D call. Per the germline V gene, CDR1 is LGHDT and CDR2 is YNNKEL (reference sequence). V was pared by 0 bases and J by 2 bases, with 11 bases between. The CDR3 length is 17 residues. CDR3 region: CASSQELVITYNSPLHF. The CDR3 DNA sequence: TGTGCCAGCAGCCAAGAACTAGTGATAACCTATAATTCACCCCTCCACTTT.

V and J are TRBV9 and TRBJ1-2; D is ambiguous. This CDR3 is built from 11 residues. The V gene lost 4 bases and the J gene lost 0 bases, with 1 base spanning the gap. Germline V CDR1 and CDR2: SGDLS, YYNGEE. The CDR3 sequence is CASSSNYGYTF. DNA for the CDR3: TGTGCCAGCAGCTCTAACTATGGCTACACCTTC.

The chain links TRBV28 to TRBJ1-1; no firm D call. Deletions cut 3 bases from V and 0 bases from J, with 14 bases between. Per germline, CDR1 MDHEN and CDR2 SYDVKM. The CDR3 is 16 residues long. The CDR3 here is CASSFGREKVNTEAFF. In DNA, the CDR3 is TGTGCCAGCAGTTTCGGACGGGAAAAAGTGAACACTGAAGCTTTCTTT. Supplemented by reference TRBV28 and TRBJ1-1, the full variable domain reads DVKVTQSSRYLVKRTGEKVFLECVQDMDHENMFWYRQDPGLGLRLIYFSYDVKMKEKGDIPEGYSVSREKKERFSLILESASTNQTSMYLCASSFGREKVNTEAFFGQGTRLTVV.

The chain couples TRBV3-1 (or the pseudogene TRBV3-2) to TRBJ2-3; 14 bases match TRBD2. The V gene end was trimmed by 4 bases and the J gene end by 4 bases; junction bases not matched to a gene: 28. Germline CDR1 is LGHDT and CDR2 is YNNKEL (reference sequence). The CDR3 covers 24 residues. The CDR3 DNA reads TGTGCCAGCAGCCCTAATAACCTTTGGGATCGAGAAGCGGGGACTAGCGGGAGCTCAGATACGCAGTATTTT. It encodes CASSPNNLWDREAGTSGSSDTQYF.

The sample holds one count of this clone. V gene TRBV29-1 combines with J gene TRBJ1-1, with D perhaps matching TRBD1 (5 bases). The germline CDR1 and CDR2 sequences are SQVTM and ANQGSEA. The V gene lost 1 base and the J gene lost 8 bases, with 20 bases spanning the gap. CDR3 length: 15 residues. The CDR3 nucleotides are TGCAGCGTTGAAGTTGAGTTTATTCGGGGGTCGGAAGCTTTCTTT. Encoded protein: CSVEVEFIRGSEAFF.

The chain combines TRBV3-1 (or the pseudogene TRBV3-2) with TRBJ2-1, with D tentatively TRBD2 (6 bases). Germline V gives CDR1 LGHDT, CDR2 YNNKEL (reference sequence). Between the trimmed V and J ends, which lost 1 base and 8 bases, there was a span of 21 bases. This CDR3 has 17 amino acids. This CDR3 is CASSQVVWVTSLDEQFF. The CDR3 DNA sequence: TGTGCCAGCAGCCAAGTAGTTTGGGTGACTAGTCTCGATGAGCAGTTCTTC.